These 8 T cell receptor beta chains originate from one sample sequenced in a study of blood T cell repertoires in COVID-19. The data were produced by immunoSEQ multiplex PCR, yet TCRdb's version contains in-frame clones alone and is incomplete. The repertoire consists of more than 200,000 clones, with about 90% occurring once and the leading ten covering around 3%. The specimen sequenced was peripheral blood. The receptors originated from a man between 18 and 35 years old with active or convalescent COVID-19.

The genes are TRBV6-5 and TRBJ1-5, with TRBD1 as a possible D gene (5 bases). Germline V gives CDR1 MNHEY, CDR2 SVGAGI. This CDR3 has 14 amino acids. V was clipped by 5 bases and J by 0 bases, with 8 bases between them. The CDR3 sequence is CASSLRDSNQPQHF. Here the CDR3 DNA reads TGTGCCAGCAGTCTCAGGGATAGCAATCAGCCCCAGCATTTT.

The rearrangement links TRBV28 to TRBJ1-5; weak D call: TRBD1 (6 bases). The CDR3 is 15 residues long. V was clipped by 5 bases and J by 6 bases, with 17 bases between them. The germline V gene has CDR1 MDHEN and CDR2 SYDVKM. The CDR3 protein is CASSQAPGAGQPQHF. The DNA for the CDR3 is TGTGCCAGCAGTCAAGCCCCAGGGGCCGGTCAGCCCCAGCATTTT. Filled out from reference TRBV28 and TRBJ1-5, the complete variable domain reads DVKVTQSSRYLVKRTGEKVFLECVQDMDHENMFWYRQDPGLGLRLIYFSYDVKMKEKGDIPEGYSVSREKKERFSLILESASTNQTSMYLCASSQAPGAGQPQHFGDGTRLSIL.

The chain joins TRBV7-2 to TRBJ2-5; TRBD1 matches 11 bases. The CDR3 length is 15 residues. Trimming cost V 11 bases and J 5 bases; bases outside gene matches: 13. CDR1 is SGHTA and CDR2 is FQGNSA in the germline V gene. The CDR3 coding sequence is TGTGCCTCCCAGGACAGGGGGCGATCAGAGGAGACCCAGTACTTC. This sequence encodes CASQDRGRSEETQYF.

This chain connects TRBV6-7 to TRBJ1-5; no reliable D call. TRBV6-7 is reported as an ORF; its role is uncertain. The ends were cut back, 0 bases at V and 6 bases at J, with 15 bases in the middle. The length of the CDR3 is 16 residues. The CDR3 here is CASSYSSSFFAQPQHF. The CDR3 DNA reads as TGTGCCAGCAGTTACTCGAGTAGTTTTTTTGCTCAGCCCCAGCATTTT.

The chain is built from TRBV3-1 (or the pseudogene TRBV3-2) and TRBJ2-7; TRBD2 agrees at 7 bases. Looked up from germline, CDR1 is LGHDT and CDR2 is YNNKEL (reference sequence). The CDR3 runs 15 residues. Trimming at V came to 0 bases and at J to 0 bases, leaving 2 bases not matched to a gene. CDR3 protein: CASSQEVAGSYEQYF. In nucleotides, the CDR3 is TGTGCCAGCAGCCAAGAAGTAGCGGGCTCCTACGAGCAGTACTTC.

The chain couples TRBV5-1 to TRBJ1-2, with D possibly TRBD1 on 6 matching bases. The CDR3 spans 14 residues. CDR1 SGHRS and CDR2 YFSETQ come from the germline V gene. V lost 5 bases, J lost 2 bases, and 13 bases lay in between. The CDR3 sequence is CASSEQGRNYGYTF. CDR3 in DNA: TGCGCCAGCAGTGAACAGGGAAGAAACTATGGCTACACCTTC.

This rearrangement joins TRBV7-9 to TRBJ1-1, with D perhaps TRBD1 (5 bases). CDR3 length: 17 residues. Per the germline V gene, CDR1 is SEHNR and CDR2 is FQNEAQ (reference sequence). V lost 1 base, J lost 0 bases, and 15 bases lay in between. The CDR3 region is CASSLVRDWGVNTEAFF. CDR3 nucleotide sequence: TGTGCCAGCAGCTTAGTAAGAGATTGGGGGGTGAACACTGAAGCTTTCTTT.

This clone was counted between two and nine times. The DNA for the CDR3 is TGTGCCAGCAGTCCAGCTAACTATGGCTACACCTTC. It is translated as CASSPANYGYTF. The chain employs TRBV12-3 or TRBV12-4 and TRBJ1-2; D gene unclear. Between the trimmed V and J ends, which lost 5 bases and 0 bases, there was a span of 4 bases. The length of the CDR3 is 12 residues.